A few counts support the clone carrying this TCR beta chain. The record originates from a study of shared T cell receptors in the human thymus. J was trimmed by 5 bases and V by 2 bases; bases with no gene match: 5. Germline CDR1 is SGHAT and CDR2 is FQNNGV. The CDR3 is 15 amino acids. Measured with immunoSEQ multiplex PCR; TCRdb has only the in-frame clones, and not every one. The sample yields 540,000 or so clones, approximately 80% seen once. The sample was also linked to a second study, of human thymus T cells. That study reports: Donation came from healthy Finnish infants having corrective surgery for congenital heart defects. The study used thymus tissue resected during corrective heart surgery. Thymic and blood repertoires appeared to display a bias in their usage of V and J genes. Related work showed strongly overlapping thymic repertoires across unrelated individuals.

The genes are TRBV11-2 and TRBJ2-5; TRBD1 aligns across 10 bases. This TCR derives from a boy under two years old with a congenital heart defect. The sequencing sample was made of thymocytes. CDR3 DNA: TGTGCCAGCAGCTTAACGGACAGGGGGGAGGAGACCCAGTACTTC. It codes for CASSLTDRGEETQYF.